This T cell receptor (beta chain) appears in the sequencing data of a study of T cells in Graves' hyperthyroidism and ophthalmopathy. Study results and limitations: Peripheral blood also featured most of the thyroid clonotypes expanded above 0.001. A model of 13 V-J features distinguished ophthalmopathy from stable hyperthyroidism.

The germline V and J ends were trimmed by 0 bases and 1 base, with 12 bases remaining between them. CDR3 length: 16 residues. Germline CDR1 and CDR2: SGHRS and YFSETQ. Researchers took RNA transcripts and amplified the TCR beta CDR3 regions from them. The study used the HTBI primer set for a first-round RT-PCR of the TCR CDR3. TCRdb redid the calling of the multiplex PCR reads with MiXCR, one entry per CDR3 protein. The data contain 490,000 or so distinct CDR3 sequences, about 20% of them seen just once; the ten biggest clones take up over 45%. Concerning this clonotype itself: Its specificity is not known.

Sequenced material: blood. The chain employs TRBV5-1 and TRBJ2-3, with D uncertain. The TCR comes from a man aged 35-49 years with Graves' ophthalmopathy. The CDR3 DNA follows: TGCGCCAGCAGCTTGGAGCTGGGCGAACGCACAGATACGCAGTATTTT. Its translation is CASSLELGERTDTQYF. Based on the CDR3 plus reference TRBV5-1 and TRBJ2-3, the full variable domain is KAGVTQTPRYLIKTRGQQVTLSCSPISGHRSVSWYQQTPGQGLQFLFEYFSETQRNKGNFPGRFSGRQFSNSRSEMNVSTLELGDSALYLCASSLELGERTDTQYFGPGTRLTVL.